Each of the 27 T cell receptor beta chains below was sequenced from the same sample in a study of blood T cell repertoires in COVID-19. Assay: immunoSEQ multiplex PCR; the TCRdb copy retains only in-frame clones and omits some. The sample gives fewer than 300,000 clones, more than 65% of which show up once; roughly 3% is in the top ten. The sample consisted of peripheral blood. Receptors originate from a woman aged 18-35 years with acute or convalescent COVID-19.

The chain is built from TRBV11-2 and TRBJ2-1; TRBD2 agrees at 9 bases. CDR3 length equals 19 residues. Germline values: CDR1 SGHAT, CDR2 FQNNGV. V dropped 7 bases and J dropped 3; count of bases not matched to a gene: 19. CDR3 loop: CASMGRGGRAFLDYNEQFF. Written as DNA, the CDR3 is TGTGCCAGCATGGGACGGGGCGGGAGGGCCTTTCTAGACTACAATGAGCAGTTCTTC.

The V and J genes are TRBV11-3 and TRBJ2-3; 7 bases fit TRBD2. This CDR3 is 16 amino acids long. Losses at the gene ends were 1 base for V and 2 bases for J; bases not matched to a gene: 6. Germline V gene data show CDR1 as SGHNT and CDR2 as YENEEA. In DNA form, the CDR3 reads TGTGCCAGCAGCTTAGGGGACTACCAAAACACAGATACGCAGTATTTT. It encodes CASSLGDYQNTDTQYF. The whole variable domain, filled in from reference TRBV11-3 and TRBJ2-3, reads EAGVVQSPRYKIIEKKQPVAFWCNPISGHNTLYWYLQNLGQGPELLIRYENEEAVDDSQLPKDRFSAERLKGVDSTLKIQPAELGDSAVYLCASSLGDYQNTDTQYFGPGTRLTVL.

The CDR3 bases are TGTGCCAGCAGCGTAGGGGGCGGGGTAGACGAGCAGTACTTC. This encodes CASSVGGGVDEQYF. The genes are TRBV9 and TRBJ2-7, with a weak D call TRBD2 (6 bases). This CDR3 has 14 residues. The ends were cut back, 0 bases at V and 5 bases at J, with 12 bases in the middle. Germline-derived CDR1 and CDR2 are SGDLS and YYNGEE. The full variable domain, its missing parts supplied by reference TRBV9 and TRBJ2-7, is DSGVTQTPKHLITATGQRVTLRCSPRSGDLSVYWYQQSLDQGLQFLIQYYNGEERAKGNILERFSAQQFPDLHSELNLSSLELGDSALYFCASSVGGGVDEQYFGPGTRLTVT.

The V call is TRBV5-1, the J call TRBJ2-7; TRBD1 aligns across 7 bases. The CDR3 sequence is 13 residues long. Germline V gives CDR1 SGHRS, CDR2 YFSETQ. V gave up 4 bases and J gave up 3 bases; unmatched junction bases: 4. The CDR3 coding sequence is TGCGCCAGCAGCCTAAACAGGGGCTACGAGCAGTACTTC. Encoded protein: CASSLNRGYEQYF.

V and J are TRBV15 and TRBJ2-3; the D gene is possibly TRBD1 (6 bases). Germline V CDR1 and CDR2: LNHNV, YYDKDF (reference sequence). The CDR3 is made up of 14 amino acids. V lost 10 bases to trimming and J lost 0 bases, with 14 bases between them. CDR3 nucleotides: TGTGCCATCTCGGACAGTACTAGCACAGATACGCAGTATTTT. Protein sequence: CAISDSTSTDTQYF.

The chain joins TRBV3-1 (or the pseudogene TRBV3-2) to TRBJ2-1; 9 bases are shared with TRBD2. V dropped 4 bases and J dropped 8; count of bases not matched to a gene: 6. CDR3 length: 14 amino acids. CDR1 LGHDT and CDR2 YNNKEL come from the germline V gene (reference sequence). The DNA of the CDR3 is TGTGCCAGCAGCCTAGCGGGAGATCTGGATGAGCAGTTCTTC. It encodes CASSLAGDLDEQFF.

The chain combines TRBV7-9 with TRBJ2-1; TRBD2 aligns across 10 bases. Germline assignment: CDR1 SEHNR and CDR2 FQNEAQ (reference sequence). The CDR3 is made up of 18 amino acids. Trimming removed 2 bases from V and 7 bases from J; junction bases left unmatched: 14. CDR3 amino acids: CASSLSEQGTSVMNEQFF. DNA for the CDR3: TGTGCCAGCAGCTTATCAGAGCAGGGGACTAGCGTTATGAATGAGCAGTTCTTC.

The chain couples TRBV19 to TRBJ1-1; maybe TRBD1 (6 bases). Germline CDR1 is LNHDA and CDR2 is SQIVND (reference sequence). CDR3 length: 14 residues. V was clipped by 6 bases and J by 0 bases, with 11 bases between them. The CDR3 DNA reads as TGTGCCAGTAGCCAGGGACACCTGAACACTGAAGCTTTCTTT. It codes for CASSQGHLNTEAFF.

The V call is TRBV6-5, the J call TRBJ1-5; TRBD1 aligns across 7 bases. Trimming removed 6 bases from V and 7 bases from J; junction bases left unmatched: 12. Germline V gene data show CDR1 as MNHEY and CDR2 as SVGAGI. CDR3 size: 15 residues. CDR3 protein: CASSQGGMGGQPQHF. The CDR3 DNA is TGTGCCAGCAGCCAAGGGGGCATGGGAGGACAGCCCCAGCATTTT.

This chain uses TRBV27 with TRBJ2-3; 7 bases are a match to TRBD2. Trimming at V came to 5 bases and at J to 0 bases, leaving 2 bases not matched to a gene. Looked up from germline, CDR1 is MNHEY and CDR2 is SMNVEV (reference sequence). The CDR3 totals 14 residues. CDR3 DNA: TGTGCCAGCAGTGCGGGACTAAGCACAGATACGCAGTATTTT. Encoded protein: CASSAGLSTDTQYF.

The rearrangement links TRBV29-1 to TRBJ2-7; possibly TRBD2 for D (5 bases). CDR1 and CDR2 (germline): SQVTM, ANQGSEA. Trimming shortened V by 4 bases and J by 2 bases, and 12 bases separated the two germline ends. The CDR3 is 13 amino acids. The CDR3 DNA reads TGCAGCGTTGCGGCCAGCGGACCCTACGAGCAGTACTTC. Its translation: CSVAASGPYEQYF.

The chain combines TRBV6-5 with TRBJ1-1, with D possibly TRBD1 on 6 matching bases. Germline CDR1 and CDR2: MNHEY and SVGAGI. The CDR3 is made up of 15 amino acids. The V and J ends lost 6 bases and 5 bases respectively, with 19 bases between them. In DNA form, the CDR3 reads TGTGCCAGCAGAAGAGGGGGAGGGGGGTGGACTGAAGCTTTCTTT. It codes for CASRRGGGGWTEAFF.

This sequence joins TRBV10-3 and TRBJ2-1; 9 nucleotides align to TRBD2. The trim removed 4 bases at V and 0 bases at J, leaving 1 base unmatched. Germline CDR1 ENHRY, CDR2 SYGVKD. The CDR3 is 15 residues long. CDR3 nucleotides: TGTGCCATCAGTGTAGCGGGAGACTCCTACAATGAGCAGTTCTTC. Protein product: CAISVAGDSYNEQFF.

About this clone: Additional DNA sequences in this sample encode the identical CDR3. The chain carries TRBV3-1 (or the pseudogene TRBV3-2) and TRBJ1-5; no clear D gene. CDR1 is LGHDT, CDR2 YNNKEL, per germline (reference sequence). CDR3 length: 12 amino acids. Trimming stripped 1 base from V and 5 bases from J, with 3 bases between. The CDR3 sequence is CASSQADQPQHF. CDR3 in DNA: TGTGCCAGCAGCCAAGCCGATCAGCCCCAGCATTTT.

Only one count was recorded for this clone. The V gene is TRBV29-1, the J gene TRBJ2-7; 10 bases line up with TRBD2. CDR1 is SQVTM, CDR2 ANQGSEA, per germline. The CDR3 has 13 residues. Losses at the gene ends were 2 bases for V and 4 bases for J; bases not matched to a gene: 2. The CDR3 DNA reads as TGCAGCGTTGAAACTAGCGGGACGTACGAGCAGTACTTC. It specifies CSVETSGTYEQYF.

The chain has TRBV7-8 and TRBJ2-3; 8 bases align to TRBD2. There are 15 residues in the CDR3. The V segment lost 6 bases and the J segment 0 bases; nucleotides outside the gene matches: 5. CDR1 is SGHVS and CDR2 is FQNEAQ in the germline V gene. The CDR3 nucleotides are TGTGCCAGCAGACGCGGGAGGCAAAGCACAGATACGCAGTATTTT. Translation: CASRRGRQSTDTQYF. Full variable domain (rest looked up from reference TRBV7-8 and TRBJ2-3): GAGVSQSPRYKVAKRGQDVALRCDPISGHVSLFWYQQALGQGPEFLTYFQNEAQLDKSGLPSDRFFAERPEGSVSTLKIQRTQQEDSAVYLCASRRGRQSTDTQYFGPGTRLTVL.

Note on this clone: Other DNA sequences in the same sample also yield this CDR3. The chain employs TRBV7-2 and TRBJ2-3; the match to TRBD2 covers 7 bases. CDR3 length equals 16 residues. V dropped 3 bases and J dropped 4; count of bases not matched to a gene: 10. Germline CDR1 SGHTA, CDR2 FQGNSA. The CDR3 loop reads CASSLGPSGGADTQYF. The CDR3 DNA sequence: TGTGCCAGCAGCTTGGGGCCTAGCGGAGGGGCAGATACGCAGTATTTT. Together with reference TRBV7-2 and TRBJ2-3, the CDR3 gives the full variable domain: GAGVSQSPSNKVTEKGKDVELRCDPISGHTALYWYRQSLGQGLEFLIYFQGNSAPDKSGLPSDRFSAERTGGSVSTLTIQRTQQEDSAVYLCASSLGPSGGADTQYFGPGTRLTVL.

The gene calls are TRBV10-1 and TRBJ2-1; 11 bases align to TRBD2. Germline values: CDR1 WNHNN, CDR2 SYGVQD (reference sequence). V was clipped by 5 bases and J by 7 bases; unmatched bases: 13. CDR3 length: 17 amino acids. The CDR3 sequence is CASSRPGTSGRHNEQFF. The CDR3, as DNA: TGCGCCAGCAGTCGCCCGGGAACTAGCGGGAGACATAATGAGCAGTTCTTC.

The rearrangement uses TRBV9 and TRBJ2-3, with D possibly matching TRBD2 (5 bases). This CDR3 spans 15 amino acids. Trimming left V 0 bases short and J 5 bases short, with 13 bases between. Germline values: CDR1 SGDLS, CDR2 YYNGEE. The CDR3 bases are TGTGCCAGCAGCGTAGTAGTTGGACTGGGAGATACGCAGTATTTT. The encoded protein is CASSVVVGLGDTQYF. The complete variable domain, with remaining parts taken from reference TRBV9 and TRBJ2-3, reads DSGVTQTPKHLITATGQRVTLRCSPRSGDLSVYWYQQSLDQGLQFLIQYYNGEERAKGNILERFSAQQFPDLHSELNLSSLELGDSALYFCASSVVVGLGDTQYFGPGTRLTVL.

This chain links TRBV6-6 with TRBJ1-2; 8 bases fit TRBD1. The CDR3 covers 16 residues. J gave up 4 bases and V 4 bases, and 11 bases lay outside the gene matches. Germline V gene lookup returns CDR1 MNHNY and CDR2 SVGAGI (reference sequence). This CDR3 is CASSWAAGGLSYGYTF. The CDR3, as DNA: TGTGCCAGCAGTTGGGCTGCAGGGGGCTTGTCCTATGGCTACACCTTC.

This clone was counted only a few times. The CDR3 sequence is CASSPGLAGTDTQYF. CDR3 bases: TGTGCCAGCAGTCCGGGACTAGCGGGGACAGATACGCAGTATTTT. The V call is TRBV6-4, the J call TRBJ2-3; TRBD2 matches 13 bases. The CDR3 sequence is 15 residues long. The trim removed 5 bases at V and 3 bases at J, leaving 2 bases unmatched. Germline values: CDR1 MRHNA, CDR2 SNTAGT.

The chain couples TRBV18 to TRBJ2-1; D is perhaps TRBD2 (6 bases). Between the trimmed V and J ends, which lost 2 bases and 5 bases, there was a span of 7 bases. Germline loops: CDR1 KGHSH, CDR2 LQKENI. The CDR3 is made up of 13 amino acids. For the CDR3, the DNA is TGTGCCAGCTCACCAGGGACTGACAATGAGCAGTTCTTC. This codes for CASSPGTDNEQFF.

In nucleotides, the CDR3 is TGTGCCAGCAGCCATAGTGGTGACACTGAAGCTTTCTTT. Its protein product is CASSHSGDTEAFF. The rearrangement links TRBV7-3 to TRBJ1-1; D uncertain. The CDR3 has 13 amino acids. Germline values: CDR1 SGHTA, CDR2 FQGTGA. The V and J ends lost 5 bases and 3 bases respectively, with 10 bases between them.

The chain has TRBV3-1 (or the pseudogene TRBV3-2) and TRBJ1-1; TRBD1 is a possible D gene (6 bases). CDR1 is LGHDT, CDR2 YNNKEL, per germline (reference sequence). The CDR3 sequence is 17 residues long. With 4 bases removed from V and 6 bases from J, the gap between germline ends came to 24 bases. In DNA, the CDR3 is TGTGCCAGCAGCCCCCCAAGCAGTACAGGGATTCTGGCTGAAGCTTTCTTT. Amino acid sequence: CASSPPSSTGILAEAFF.

The chain has TRBV11-2 and TRBJ2-3; 12 bases line up with TRBD2. CDR3 length equals 13 residues. After removal of 5 bases from V and 14 bases from J, the junction contained 8 bases not matched to a gene. Germline V CDR1 and CDR2: SGHAT, FQNNGV. CDR3 residues: CASSPRLAGARYF. In nucleotides, the CDR3 is TGTGCCAGCAGCCCGAGACTAGCGGGGGCTCGGTATTTT.

This clone was seen more than once but under ten times. The chain joins TRBV6-2 or TRBV6-3 to TRBJ2-2, with D possibly TRBD1 on 5 matching bases. The germline gives CDR1 MNHEY, CDR2 SVGEGT. The CDR3 has 15 residues. V lost 5 bases and J 0 bases, leaving 10 bases between the germline ends. The CDR3 nucleotides are TGTGCCAGCAGTAAACAGGACACGAACACCGGGGAGCTGTTTTTT. Its translation: CASSKQDTNTGELFF.

The V call is TRBV6-5, the J call TRBJ1-4; no reliable D call. Deletions cut 2 bases from V and 8 bases from J, with 15 bases between. The CDR3 is 15 amino acids. Germline lookup yields CDR1 MNHEY and CDR2 SVGAGI. The CDR3: CASSYNQIATEKLFF. The CDR3 nucleotides read TGTGCCAGCAGTTACAACCAGATCGCGACAGAAAAACTGTTTTTT.